This TCR beta chain was observed in a study of spatial heterogeneity in lung cancer (dated by TCRdb to about 2019). For context, the study as a whole: Donors were 72 patients with early-stage, untreated non-small cell lung cancer from the lung TRACERx cohort. In the raw uncorrected reads, each unique combination of TCR and UMI appeared more than ten times on average. In non-small cell lung cancer, the study quantitatively compared TCR alpha and beta repertoires across several tumor regions, matched nontumor lung, and blood. Nonsynonymous mutation counts, determined by whole-exome sequencing of tumor tissue, were related to features of the TCR repertoire. Beta-chain transcripts were consistently detected in greater numbers than alpha-chain transcripts, which likely reflected higher beta-chain transcript abundance. Follow-up PBMC samples were sequenced whenever available, with a median time to follow-up of around two years after resection. Both alpha and beta chains were TCR-sequenced in samples taken at surgery, namely 220 tumor regions, around 64 matched nontumor lung samples and 50 to 60 PBMC samples. The research as a whole found: Comparisons of baseline and follow-up blood repertoires included only approximately 14 patients. Confirming at a functional level the hypothesis that regional TCRs recognize regional mutations was considered to require additional single-cell paired TCR alpha and beta sequencing. Ubiquitous expanded tumor TCRs were found in blood more often at tumor resection than at routine follow-up.

The sample's time point label is to be understood as: blood at routine non-recurrence follow-up after resection. TCR sequencing used whole RNA extracted from tumor and nontumor lung tissue, or from cryopreserved PBMC samples, without cell sorting. Patients were selected for TCR sequencing only if sufficient RNA was available from at least two tumor regions. This clonotype was detected many times. The target of this receptor is not known. The sample holds no much larger clone one base away, and base qualities are not on file. Library preparation was by 5' RACE. The sequencer listed for this sample is NextSeq 500. The TCR library protocol attached a unique molecular identifier to each TCR cDNA molecule to allow correction of PCR and sequencing errors. Turning to the authors' computational methods: TCR identification, UMI-based error correction and CDR3 extraction were performed with Decombinator tools. Expanded TCRs were defined as those above a frequency of 2 per 1,000, corresponding to the top 1% of the tumor frequency distribution. Renyi diversity was calculated using the R vegan package after each repertoire was subsampled 100 times to 5,000 TCRs. CDR3 similarity networks were built from amino acid triplet string-kernel similarity, connecting CDR3s with pairwise similarity above 0.82. The raw public data were reprocessed by TCRdb itself: fastp quality trimming at Q25, MiXCR clonotype calling, in-frame beta chains only. CDR3 protein duplicates are merged, each entry listing the most common genes and DNA. The V and J calls here are based on TCRdb, not the publication. Present in this sample are about 52,000 distinct CDR3 sequences, around 6.7% of which were seen just once. The top ten clones comprise 35% of the sample.

Reading the germline V gene (reference sequence) gives CDR1 DFQATT and CDR2 SNEGSKA. V lost 1 base and J lost 4 bases; the stretch between them is 11 bases long. From the cysteine through the phenylalanine, the CDR3 covers 15 amino acids. CDR3 DNA is the only sequence kept; it has 45 bases, read in frame from the first base. Sequences were derived from PBMCs, sampled at follow-up. The clonotype comes from a female donor with early-stage non-small cell lung cancer. The V and J segments used are TRBV20-1 and TRBJ2-6, with no D gene named confidently. CDR3 sequence: CSARGPARGANVLTF. The sequence in DNA is TGCAGTGCTAGAGGCCCAGCGCGAGGGGCCAACGTCCTGACTTTC.